The clone carrying this TCR beta chain showed up many times. Its antigen remains unknown. Time point reported: longitudinal time-point 1 (baseline). With 10-nucleotide random UMIs included, cDNA was synthesized by 5'RACE. In every sequencing run, more than 170 million TCR-beta sequences were generated from 15-18 subjects. One entry per CDR3 protein results from TCRdb running MiXCR on the 5' RACE reads. The table lists around 60,000 distinct CDR3 sequences, about 10% of them singletons. The data are from a study of neurological immune-mediated disorders. Overall study results and limits: The expanded clones of different subjects shared no CDR3 amino acid sequences (suggesting private repertoires in all groups).

Sample: PBMCs. This sequence originates from a male donor with HTLV-1-associated myelopathy (HAM/TSP).

For the CDR3, the DNA is TGTGCCAGCAGCTTAGAGCAGGGGGCCTACGAGCAGTACTTC. Residues: CASSLEQGAYEQYF. The chain links TRBV11-3 to TRBJ2-7; TRBD1 agrees at 7 bases. CDR1 is SGHNT, CDR2 YENEEA, per germline. J was trimmed by 2 bases and V by 0 bases; bases with no gene match: 1. The CDR3 sequence is 14 residues long.